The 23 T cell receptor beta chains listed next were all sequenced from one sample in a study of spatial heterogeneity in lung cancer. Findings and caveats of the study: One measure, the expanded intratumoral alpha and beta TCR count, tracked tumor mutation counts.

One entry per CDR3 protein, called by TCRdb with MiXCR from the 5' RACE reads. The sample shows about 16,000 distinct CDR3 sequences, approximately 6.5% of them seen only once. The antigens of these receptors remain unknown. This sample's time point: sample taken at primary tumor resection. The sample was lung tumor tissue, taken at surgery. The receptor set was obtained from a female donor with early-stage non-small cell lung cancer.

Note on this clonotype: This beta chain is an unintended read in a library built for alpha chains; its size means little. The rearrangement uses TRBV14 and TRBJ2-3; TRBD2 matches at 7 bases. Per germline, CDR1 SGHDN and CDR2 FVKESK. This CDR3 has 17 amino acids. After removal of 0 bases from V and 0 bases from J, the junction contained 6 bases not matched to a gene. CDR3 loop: CASSQDAAGTSTDTQYF. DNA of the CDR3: TGTGCCAGCAGCCAAGATGCAGCGGGGACCAGCACAGATACGCAGTATTTT. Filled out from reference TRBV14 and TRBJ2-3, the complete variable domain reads EAGVTQFPSHSVIEKGQTVTLRCDPISGHDNLYWYRRVMGKEIKFLLHFVKESKQDESGMPNNRFLAERTGGTYSTLKVQPAELEDSGVYFCASSQDAAGTSTDTQYFGPGTRLTVL.

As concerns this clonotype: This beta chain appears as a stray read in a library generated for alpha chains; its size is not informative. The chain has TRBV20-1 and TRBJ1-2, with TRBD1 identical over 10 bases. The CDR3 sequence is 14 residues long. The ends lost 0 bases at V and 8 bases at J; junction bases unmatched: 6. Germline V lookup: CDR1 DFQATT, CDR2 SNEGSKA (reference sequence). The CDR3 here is CSAREGTGVFGYTF. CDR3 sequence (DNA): TGCAGTGCTAGAGAGGGGACAGGGGTCTTCGGCTACACCTTC.

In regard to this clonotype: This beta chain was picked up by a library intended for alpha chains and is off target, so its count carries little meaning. As DNA, the CDR3 is TGTGCTAGTGAGGGGTCCGGTGGCTACACCTTC. This sequence encodes CASEGSGGYTF. The chain uses TRBV12-5 and TRBJ1-2, with D maybe TRBD1 (5 bases). CDR1 and CDR2 from the germline V gene are LGHNT and FRNRAP. The CDR3 extends over 11 amino acids. Trimming removed 7 bases at V and 7 bases at J, with 10 bases between.

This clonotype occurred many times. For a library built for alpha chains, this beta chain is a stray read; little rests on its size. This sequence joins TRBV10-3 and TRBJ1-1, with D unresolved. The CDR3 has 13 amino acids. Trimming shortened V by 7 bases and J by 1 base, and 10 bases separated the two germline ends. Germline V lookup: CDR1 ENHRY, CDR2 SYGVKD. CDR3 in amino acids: CAITTHPNTEAFF. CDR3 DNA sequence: TGTGCCATCACCACCCACCCGAACACTGAAGCTTTCTTT.

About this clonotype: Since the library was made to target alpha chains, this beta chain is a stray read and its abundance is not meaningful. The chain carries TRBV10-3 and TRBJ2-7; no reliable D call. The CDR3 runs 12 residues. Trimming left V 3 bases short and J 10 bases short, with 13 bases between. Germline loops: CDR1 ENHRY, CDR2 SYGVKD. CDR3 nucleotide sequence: TGTGCCATCAGTGATGGAAAGGCGTCCCAGTACTTC. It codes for CAISDGKASQYF.

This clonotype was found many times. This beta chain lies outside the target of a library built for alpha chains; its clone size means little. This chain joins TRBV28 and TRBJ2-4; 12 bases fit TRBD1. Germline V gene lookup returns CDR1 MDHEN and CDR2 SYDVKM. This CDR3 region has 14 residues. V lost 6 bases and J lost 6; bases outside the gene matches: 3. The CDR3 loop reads CASSWGQGANIQYF. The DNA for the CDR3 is TGTGCCAGCAGCTGGGGACAGGGGGCAAACATTCAGTACTTC. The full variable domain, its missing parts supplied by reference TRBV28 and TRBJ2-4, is DVKVTQSSRYLVKRTGEKVFLECVQDMDHENMFWYRQDPGLGLRLIYFSYDVKMKEKGDIPEGYSVSREKKERFSLILESASTNQTSMYLCASSWGQGANIQYFGAGTRLSVL.

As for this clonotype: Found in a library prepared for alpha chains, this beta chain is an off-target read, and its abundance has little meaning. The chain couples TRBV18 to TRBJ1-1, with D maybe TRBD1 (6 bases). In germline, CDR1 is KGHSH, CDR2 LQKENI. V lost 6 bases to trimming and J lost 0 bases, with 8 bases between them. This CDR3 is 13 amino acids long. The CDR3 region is CASSPGVNTEAFF. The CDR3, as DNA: TGTGCCAGCTCTCCAGGGGTGAACACTGAAGCTTTCTTT.

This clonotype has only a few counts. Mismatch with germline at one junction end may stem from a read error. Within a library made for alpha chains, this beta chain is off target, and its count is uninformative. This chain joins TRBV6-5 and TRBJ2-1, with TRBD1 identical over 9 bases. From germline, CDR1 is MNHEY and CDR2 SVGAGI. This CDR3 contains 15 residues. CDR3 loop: CVSSRTRQGGFEQFF. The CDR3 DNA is TGTGTCAGCAGCCGCACTCGACAGGGGGGTTTTGAGCAGTTCTTC.

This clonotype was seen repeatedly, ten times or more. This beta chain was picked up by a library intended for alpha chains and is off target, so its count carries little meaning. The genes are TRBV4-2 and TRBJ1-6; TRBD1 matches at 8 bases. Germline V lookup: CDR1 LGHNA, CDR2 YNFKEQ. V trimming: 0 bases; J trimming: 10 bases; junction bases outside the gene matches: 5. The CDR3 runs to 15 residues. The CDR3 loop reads CASSQDQGAQSPLHF. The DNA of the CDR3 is TGTGCCAGCAGCCAAGATCAGGGGGCGCAATCACCCCTCCACTTT.

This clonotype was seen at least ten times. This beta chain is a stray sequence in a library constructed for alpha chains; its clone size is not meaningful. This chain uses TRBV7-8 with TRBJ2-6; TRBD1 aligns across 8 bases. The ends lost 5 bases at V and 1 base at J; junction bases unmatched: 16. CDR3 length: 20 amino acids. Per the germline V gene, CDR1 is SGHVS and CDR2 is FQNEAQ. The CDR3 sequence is CASSAYYMAGGASGANVLTF. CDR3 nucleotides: TGTGCCAGCAGCGCCTACTATATGGCAGGGGGCGCTTCTGGGGCCAACGTCCTGACTTTC.

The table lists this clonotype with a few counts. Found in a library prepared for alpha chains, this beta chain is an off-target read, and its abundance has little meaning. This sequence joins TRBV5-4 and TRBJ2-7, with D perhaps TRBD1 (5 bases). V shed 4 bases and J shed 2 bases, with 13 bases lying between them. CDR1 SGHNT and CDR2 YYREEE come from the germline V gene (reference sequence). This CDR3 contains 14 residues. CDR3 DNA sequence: TGTGCCAGCAGCCCGCGACAGAAAACCTACGAGCAGTACTTC. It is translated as CASSPRQKTYEQYF.

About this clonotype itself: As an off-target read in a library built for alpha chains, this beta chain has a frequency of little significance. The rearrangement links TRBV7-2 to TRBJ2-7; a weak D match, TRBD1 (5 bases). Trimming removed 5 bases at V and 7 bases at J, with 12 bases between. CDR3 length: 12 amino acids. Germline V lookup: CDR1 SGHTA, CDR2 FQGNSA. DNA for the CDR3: TGTGCCAGCAGCCCCCGGCAGGGAGAGCAGTACTTC. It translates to CASSPRQGEQYF.

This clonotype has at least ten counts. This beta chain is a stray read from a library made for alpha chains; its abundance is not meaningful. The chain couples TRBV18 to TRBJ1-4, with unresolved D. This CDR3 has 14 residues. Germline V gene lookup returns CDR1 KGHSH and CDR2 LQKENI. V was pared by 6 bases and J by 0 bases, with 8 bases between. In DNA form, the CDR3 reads TGTGCCAGCTCCCCCAGTGCAACTAATGAAAAACTGTTTTTT. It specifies CASSPSATNEKLFF.

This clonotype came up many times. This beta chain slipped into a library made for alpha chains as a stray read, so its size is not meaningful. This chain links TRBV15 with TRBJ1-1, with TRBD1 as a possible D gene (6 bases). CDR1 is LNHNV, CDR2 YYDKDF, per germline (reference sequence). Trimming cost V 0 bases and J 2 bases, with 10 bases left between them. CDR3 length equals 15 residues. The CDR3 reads CATSRDGQPNTEAFF. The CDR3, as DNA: TGTGCCACCAGCAGAGATGGACAGCCAAACACTGAAGCTTTCTTT.

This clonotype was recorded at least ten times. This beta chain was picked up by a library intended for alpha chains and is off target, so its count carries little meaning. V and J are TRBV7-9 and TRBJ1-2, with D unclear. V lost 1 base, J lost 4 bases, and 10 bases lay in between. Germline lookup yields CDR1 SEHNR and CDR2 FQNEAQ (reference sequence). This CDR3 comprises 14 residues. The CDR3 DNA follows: TGTGCCAGCAGCTTAGACGGGCGGATCTATGGCTACACCTTC. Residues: CASSLDGRIYGYTF.

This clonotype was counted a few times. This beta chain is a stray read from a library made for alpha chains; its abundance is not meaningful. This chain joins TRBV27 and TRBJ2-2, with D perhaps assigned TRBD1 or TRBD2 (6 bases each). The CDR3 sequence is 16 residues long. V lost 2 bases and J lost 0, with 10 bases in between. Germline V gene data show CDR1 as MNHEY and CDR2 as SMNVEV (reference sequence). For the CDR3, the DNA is TGTGCCAGCAGTTTACGGGGGACAACGAACACCGGGGAGCTGTTTTTT. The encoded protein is CASSLRGTTNTGELFF.

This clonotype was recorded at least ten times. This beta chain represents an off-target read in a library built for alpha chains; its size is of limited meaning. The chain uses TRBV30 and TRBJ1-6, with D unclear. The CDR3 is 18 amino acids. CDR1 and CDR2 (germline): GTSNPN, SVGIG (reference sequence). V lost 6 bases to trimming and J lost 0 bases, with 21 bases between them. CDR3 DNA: TGTGCCTGTTCCTCGGGCATCGACGTTGGCTCCTATAATTCACCCCTCCACTTT. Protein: CACSSGIDVGSYNSPLHF.

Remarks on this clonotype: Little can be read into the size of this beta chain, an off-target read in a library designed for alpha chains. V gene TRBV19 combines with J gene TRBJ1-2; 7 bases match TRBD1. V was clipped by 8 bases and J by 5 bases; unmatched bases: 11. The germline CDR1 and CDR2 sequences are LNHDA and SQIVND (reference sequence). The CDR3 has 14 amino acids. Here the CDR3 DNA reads TGTGCCAGTGGGGCAGGACAGGTTGGTTATGGCTACACCTTC. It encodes CASGAGQVGYGYTF.

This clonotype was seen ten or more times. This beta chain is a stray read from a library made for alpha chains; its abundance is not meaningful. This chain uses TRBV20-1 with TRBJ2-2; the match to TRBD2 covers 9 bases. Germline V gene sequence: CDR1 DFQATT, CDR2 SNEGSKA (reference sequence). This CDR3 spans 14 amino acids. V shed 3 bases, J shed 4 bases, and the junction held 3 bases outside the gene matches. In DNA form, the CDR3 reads TGCAGTGCTAGGAGGACTAGCGTCACCGGGGAGCTGTTTTTT. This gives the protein CSARRTSVTGELFF.

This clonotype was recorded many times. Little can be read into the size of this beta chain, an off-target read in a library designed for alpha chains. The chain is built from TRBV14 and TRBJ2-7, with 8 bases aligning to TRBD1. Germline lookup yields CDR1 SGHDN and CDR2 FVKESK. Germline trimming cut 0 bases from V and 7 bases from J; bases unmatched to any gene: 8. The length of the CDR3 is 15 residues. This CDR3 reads CASSQDASGGREQYF. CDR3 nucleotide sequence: TGTGCCAGCAGCCAAGACGCGTCAGGGGGCAGGGAGCAGTACTTC. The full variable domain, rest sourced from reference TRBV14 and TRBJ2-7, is EAGVTQFPSHSVIEKGQTVTLRCDPISGHDNLYWYRRVMGKEIKFLLHFVKESKQDESGMPNNRFLAERTGGTYSTLKVQPAELEDSGVYFCASSQDASGGREQYFGPGTRLTVT.

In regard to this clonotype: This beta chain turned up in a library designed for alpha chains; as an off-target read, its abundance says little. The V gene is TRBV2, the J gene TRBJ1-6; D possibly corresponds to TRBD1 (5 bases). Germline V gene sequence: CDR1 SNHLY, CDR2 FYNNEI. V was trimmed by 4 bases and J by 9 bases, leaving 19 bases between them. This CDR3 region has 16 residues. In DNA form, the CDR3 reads TGTGCCAGCAGTGTTCCCAGGGACGGATTGAGTTCACCCCTCCACTTT. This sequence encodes CASSVPRDGLSSPLHF.

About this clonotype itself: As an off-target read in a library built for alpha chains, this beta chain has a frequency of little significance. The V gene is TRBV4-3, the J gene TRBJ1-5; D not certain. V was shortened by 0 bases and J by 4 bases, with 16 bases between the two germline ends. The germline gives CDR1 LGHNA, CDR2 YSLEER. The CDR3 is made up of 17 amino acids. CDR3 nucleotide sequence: TGCGCCAGCAGCCAAGATGCGGCAGGAGGACGGAATCAGCCCCAGCATTTT. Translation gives CASSQDAAGGRNQPQHF.

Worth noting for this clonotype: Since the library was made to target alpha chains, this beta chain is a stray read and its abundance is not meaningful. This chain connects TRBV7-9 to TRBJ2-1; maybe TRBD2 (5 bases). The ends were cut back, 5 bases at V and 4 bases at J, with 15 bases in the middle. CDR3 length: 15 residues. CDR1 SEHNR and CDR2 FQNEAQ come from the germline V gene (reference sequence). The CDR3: CASSPQLPGYNEQFF. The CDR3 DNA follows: TGTGCCAGCAGCCCACAGCTTCCGGGGTACAATGAGCAGTTCTTC.